This T cell receptor (beta chain) came from a study of spatial heterogeneity in lung cancer. Regarding time point: blood at routine non-recurrence follow-up after resection. Whole RNA was taken from tumor, nontumor lung or frozen PBMC; it was then sequenced unsorted. CDR3 length: 18 residues. Trimming at V came to 1 base and at J to 1 base, leaving 9 bases not matched to a gene. Looked up from germline, CDR1 is SGHTA and CDR2 is FQGTGA. Every molecule of TCR cDNA had its own unique molecular identifier. One entry per CDR3 protein results from TCRdb running MiXCR on the 5' RACE reads. This sample has 39,000 or so distinct CDR3 sequences, with 8% to 11% found just once.

The source is a female donor with early-stage non-small cell lung cancer. The chain couples TRBV7-3 to TRBJ2-2, with TRBD1 identical over 7 bases. The source material was PBMCs, sampled at follow-up. Here the CDR3 DNA reads TGTGCCAGCAGCTTAAGGGCAGGGACAGCCCTGAACACCGGGGAGCTGTTTTTT. This translates into CASSLRAGTALNTGELFF.